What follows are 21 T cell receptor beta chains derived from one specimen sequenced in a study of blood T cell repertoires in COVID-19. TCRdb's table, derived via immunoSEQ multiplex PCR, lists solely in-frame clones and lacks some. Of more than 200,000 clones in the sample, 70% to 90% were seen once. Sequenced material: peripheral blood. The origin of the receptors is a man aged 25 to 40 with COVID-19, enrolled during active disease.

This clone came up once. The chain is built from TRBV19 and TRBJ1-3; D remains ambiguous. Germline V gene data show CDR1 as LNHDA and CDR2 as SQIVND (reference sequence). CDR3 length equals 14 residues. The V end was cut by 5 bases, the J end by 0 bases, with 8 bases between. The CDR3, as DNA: TGTGCCAGTAGTGACACCTACTCTGGAAACACCATATATTTT. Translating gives CASSDTYSGNTIYF.

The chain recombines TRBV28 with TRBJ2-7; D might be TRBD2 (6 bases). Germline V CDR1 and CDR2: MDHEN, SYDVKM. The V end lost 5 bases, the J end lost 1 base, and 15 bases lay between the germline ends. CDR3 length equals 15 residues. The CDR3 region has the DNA TGTGCCAGCAGTCCGCGGGAAAGTCCGTCCTACGAGCAGTACTTC. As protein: CASSPRESPSYEQYF.

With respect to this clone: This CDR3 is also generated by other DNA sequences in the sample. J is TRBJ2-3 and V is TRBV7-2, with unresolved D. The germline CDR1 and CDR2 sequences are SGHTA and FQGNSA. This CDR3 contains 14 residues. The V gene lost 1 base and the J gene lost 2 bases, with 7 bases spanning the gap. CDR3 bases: TGTGCCAGCAGCTTAGGACTGCTCACAGATACGCAGTATTTT. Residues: CASSLGLLTDTQYF.

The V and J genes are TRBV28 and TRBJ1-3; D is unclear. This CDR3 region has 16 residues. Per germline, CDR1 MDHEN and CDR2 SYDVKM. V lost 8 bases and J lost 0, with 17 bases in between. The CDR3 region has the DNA TGTGCCAGCGCCCCCGGAGGATACCCCTCTGGAAACACCATATATTTT. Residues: CASAPGGYPSGNTIYF.

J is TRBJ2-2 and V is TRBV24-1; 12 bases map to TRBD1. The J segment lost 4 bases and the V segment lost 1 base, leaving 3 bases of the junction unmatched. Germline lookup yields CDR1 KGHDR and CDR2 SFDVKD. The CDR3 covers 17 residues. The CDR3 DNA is TGTGCCACCAGTGATTTAGGGACAGGGGGCGGCACCGGGGAGCTGTTTTTT. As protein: CATSDLGTGGGTGELFF.

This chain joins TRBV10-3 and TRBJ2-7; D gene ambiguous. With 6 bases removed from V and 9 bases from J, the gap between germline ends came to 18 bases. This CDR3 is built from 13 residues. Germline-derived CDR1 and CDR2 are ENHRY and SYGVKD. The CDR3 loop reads CAIRGEQSNRQYF. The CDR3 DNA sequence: TGTGCCATCAGGGGCGAACAGAGTAATAGGCAGTACTTC.

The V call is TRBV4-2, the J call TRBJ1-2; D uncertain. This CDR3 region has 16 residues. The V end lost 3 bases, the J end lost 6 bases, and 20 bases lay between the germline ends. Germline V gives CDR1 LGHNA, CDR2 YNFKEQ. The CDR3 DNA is TGTGCCAGCAGCCACCTACTAGTGGGCGCAAGAGATGGCTACACCTTC. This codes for CASSHLLVGARDGYTF.

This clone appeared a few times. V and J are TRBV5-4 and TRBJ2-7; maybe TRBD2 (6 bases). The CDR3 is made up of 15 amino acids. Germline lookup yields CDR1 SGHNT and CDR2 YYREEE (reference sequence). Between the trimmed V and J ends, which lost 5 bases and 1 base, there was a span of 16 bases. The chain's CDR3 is CASSSIRGSSYEQYF. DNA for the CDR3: TGTGCCAGCAGTTCCATACGGGGGTCTTCCTACGAGCAGTACTTC.

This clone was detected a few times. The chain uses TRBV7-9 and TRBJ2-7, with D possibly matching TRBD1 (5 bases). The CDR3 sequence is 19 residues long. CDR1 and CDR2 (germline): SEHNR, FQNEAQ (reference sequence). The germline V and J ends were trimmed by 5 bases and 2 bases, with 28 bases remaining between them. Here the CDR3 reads CASSLNTASGIPIPYEQYF. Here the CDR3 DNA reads TGTGCCAGCAGCCTCAATACCGCCTCAGGGATACCGATCCCCTACGAGCAGTACTTC.

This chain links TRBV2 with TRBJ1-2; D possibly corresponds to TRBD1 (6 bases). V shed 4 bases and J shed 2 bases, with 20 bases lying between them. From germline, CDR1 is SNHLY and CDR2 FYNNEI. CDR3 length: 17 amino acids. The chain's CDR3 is CASSVIPRSRGNYGYTF. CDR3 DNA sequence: TGTGCCAGCAGTGTTATCCCCCGATCAAGGGGGAACTATGGCTACACCTTC.

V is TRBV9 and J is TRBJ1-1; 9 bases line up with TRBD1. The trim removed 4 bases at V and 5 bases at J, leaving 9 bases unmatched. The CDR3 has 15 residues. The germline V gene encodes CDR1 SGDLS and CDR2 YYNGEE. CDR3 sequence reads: CASSPQQGAGTEAFF. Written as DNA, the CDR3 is TGTGCCAGCAGCCCTCAACAGGGGGCGGGTACTGAAGCTTTCTTT.

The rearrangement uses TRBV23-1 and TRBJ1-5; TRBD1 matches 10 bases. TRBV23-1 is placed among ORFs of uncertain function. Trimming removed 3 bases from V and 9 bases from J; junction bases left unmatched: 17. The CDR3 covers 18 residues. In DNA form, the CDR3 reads TGCGCCAGCAGTCAGGGAGGCGACGCGGGACAGGGGAGTTGGCCCCAGCATTTT. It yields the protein CASSQGGDAGQGSWPQHF.

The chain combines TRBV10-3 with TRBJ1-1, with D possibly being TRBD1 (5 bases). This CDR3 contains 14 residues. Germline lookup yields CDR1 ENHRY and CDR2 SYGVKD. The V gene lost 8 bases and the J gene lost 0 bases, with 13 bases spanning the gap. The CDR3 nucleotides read TGTGCCATCTCTACAGGTTCTATGAACACTGAAGCTTTCTTT. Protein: CAISTGSMNTEAFF.

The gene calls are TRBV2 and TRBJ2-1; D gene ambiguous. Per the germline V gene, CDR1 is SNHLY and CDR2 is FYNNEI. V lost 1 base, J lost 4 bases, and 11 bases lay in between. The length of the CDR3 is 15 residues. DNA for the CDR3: TGTGCCAGCAGTGAAGTTAGGAGCATTTACAATGAGCAGTTCTTC. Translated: CASSEVRSIYNEQFF.

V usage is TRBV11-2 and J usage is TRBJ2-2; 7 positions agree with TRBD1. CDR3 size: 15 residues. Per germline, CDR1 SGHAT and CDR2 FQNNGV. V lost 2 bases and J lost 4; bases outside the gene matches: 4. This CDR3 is CASSLQAGGTGELFF. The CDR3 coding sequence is TGTGCCAGCAGCTTACAGGCAGGGGGCACCGGGGAGCTGTTTTTT.

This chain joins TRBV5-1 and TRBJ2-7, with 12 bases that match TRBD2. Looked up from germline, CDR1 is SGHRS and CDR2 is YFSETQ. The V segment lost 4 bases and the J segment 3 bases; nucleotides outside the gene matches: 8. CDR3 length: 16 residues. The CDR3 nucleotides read TGCGCCAGCAGCGCCCCGACTAGCGGGGGATTCTACGAGCAGTACTTC. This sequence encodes CASSAPTSGGFYEQYF.

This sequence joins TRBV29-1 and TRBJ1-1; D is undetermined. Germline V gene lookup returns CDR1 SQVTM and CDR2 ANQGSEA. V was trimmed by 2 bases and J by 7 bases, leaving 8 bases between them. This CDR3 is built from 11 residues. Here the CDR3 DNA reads TGCAGCGTTGAAAGACTGCGTGAAGCTTTCTTT. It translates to CSVERLREAFF.

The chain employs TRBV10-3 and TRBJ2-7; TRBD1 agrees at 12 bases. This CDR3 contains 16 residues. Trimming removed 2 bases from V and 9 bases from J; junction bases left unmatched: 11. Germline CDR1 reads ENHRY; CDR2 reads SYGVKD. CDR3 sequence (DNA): TGTGCCATCAGTGAGAGACCGGGACAGGGGGCAAGGGGGCAGTACTTC. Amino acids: CAISERPGQGARGQYF.

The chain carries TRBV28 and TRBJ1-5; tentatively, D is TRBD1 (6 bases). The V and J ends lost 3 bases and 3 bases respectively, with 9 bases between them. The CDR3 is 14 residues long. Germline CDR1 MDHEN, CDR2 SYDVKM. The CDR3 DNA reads TGTGCCAGCAGTTTTGGACAGATCAATCAGCCCCAGCATTTT. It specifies CASSFGQINQPQHF.

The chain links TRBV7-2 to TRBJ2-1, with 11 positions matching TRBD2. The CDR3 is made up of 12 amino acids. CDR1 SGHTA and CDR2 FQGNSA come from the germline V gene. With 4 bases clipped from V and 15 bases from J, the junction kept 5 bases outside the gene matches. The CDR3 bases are TGTGCCAGCAGCTCTAGCGGGAGGCCACCGTTCTTC. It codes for CASSSSGRPPFF.

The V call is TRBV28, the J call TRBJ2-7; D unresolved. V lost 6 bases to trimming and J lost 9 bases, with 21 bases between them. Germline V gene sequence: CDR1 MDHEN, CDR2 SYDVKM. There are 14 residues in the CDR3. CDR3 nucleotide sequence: TGTGCCAGCAGCCGCCCCCTTTTGCACTTTGCGCAGTACTTC. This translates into CASSRPLLHFAQYF. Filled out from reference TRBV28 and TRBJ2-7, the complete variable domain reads DVKVTQSSRYLVKRTGEKVFLECVQDMDHENMFWYRQDPGLGLRLIYFSYDVKMKEKGDIPEGYSVSREKKERFSLILESASTNQTSMYLCASSRPLLHFAQYFGPGTRLTVT.